Listed below are T cell receptor beta chains from one sample, sequenced in a study of spatial heterogeneity in lung cancer. MiXCR, applied by TCRdb to the 5' RACE reads, yields one record per CDR3 protein. Here the sample spans 20,000 to 25,000 distinct CDR3 sequences, about 9.8% being singletons. Source: PBMCs, taken at follow-up. Receptors originate from a male donor with early-stage non-small cell lung cancer. Each CDR3 is given with its conserved first and last residue. The order of the fields is V gene, D gene, J gene, clone size, CDR3 DNA, CDR3 protein. The D gene is left open where the match is weak. The size of a clone is reported for some rows only, either as once, few or many, or as a class for expanded clones.

V: TRBV7-9
D: .
J: TRBJ1-2
size: many
DNA: TGTGCCAGCACTATCCGCGGGGGGCTTAACTATGGCTACACCTTC
CDR3: CASTIRGGLNYGYTF

V: TRBV2
D: TRBD1
J: TRBJ1-1
size: few
DNA: TGTGCCAGCAGGGGGACAGGGGGCACTGAAGCTTTCTTT
CDR3: CASRGTGGTEAFF

V: TRBV4-3
D: .
J: TRBJ1-5
size: few
DNA: TGCGCCAGCAGCCGCTCCATGTATCAGCCCCAGCATTTT
CDR3: CASSRSMYQPQHF

V: TRBV7-2
D: TRBD2
J: TRBJ2-7
size: many
DNA: TGTGCCAGCAGCGTAACCGGGACTAGCGGGTCCTACGAGCAGTACTTC
CDR3: CASSVTGTSGSYEQYF

V: TRBV20-1
D: .
J: TRBJ2-2
size: many
DNA: TGCAGTGCTAGAGATTCCGAATTTAACACCGGGGAGCTGTTTTTT
CDR3: CSARDSEFNTGELFF

V: TRBV28
D: TRBD1
J: TRBJ2-1
size: .
DNA: TGTGCCAGCAGTTCCCTCGGACAGGGTACCAAGAAGCAGTTCTTC
CDR3: CASSSLGQGTKKQFF

V: TRBV3-1
D: TRBD1
J: TRBJ1-5
size: many
DNA: TGTGCCAGCAGCCTGGGGACAGGGGGCAATCAGCCCCAGCATTTT
CDR3: CASSLGTGGNQPQHF

V: TRBV29-1
D: .
J: TRBJ2-3
size: few
DNA: TGCAGCGCTACGGGCGATAACACAGATACGCAGTATTTT
CDR3: CSATGDNTDTQYF

V: TRBV28
D: TRBD2
J: TRBJ2-3
size: many
DNA: TGTGCCAGCAGTCGGACTAGCGGGGTGTCAGATACGCAGTATTTT
CDR3: CASSRTSGVSDTQYF

V: TRBV5-1
D: TRBD1
J: TRBJ1-2
size: .
DNA: TGCGCCAGCAGCTTGACAGGGGGCGCAAGCTATGGCTACACCTTC
CDR3: CASSLTGGASYGYTF

V: TRBV9
D: TRBD2
J: TRBJ2-1
size: many
DNA: TGTGCCAGCAGCGTAGCTACTAGCGGGTACTACAATGAGCAGTTCTTC
CDR3: CASSVATSGYYNEQFF

V: TRBV28
D: TRBD1
J: TRBJ1-2
size: many
DNA: TGTGCCAGCAGCCAGACAGGGGGCGATGGCTACACCTTC
CDR3: CASSQTGGDGYTF

V: TRBV6-5
D: .
J: TRBJ2-3
size: few
DNA: TGTGCCAGCAGGCAAGCGAGCGGAGCAGATACGCAGTATTTT
CDR3: CASRQASGADTQYF

V: TRBV19
D: .
J: TRBJ1-6
size: many
DNA: TGTGCCAGTAGTGGAGGGTTCGCCTATAATTCACCCCTCCACTTT
CDR3: CASSGGFAYNSPLHF

V: TRBV7-8
D: .
J: TRBJ1-5
size: few
DNA: TGTGCCAGCAGCTTACACAGGGAAAAGGGCAATCAGCCCCAGCATTTT
CDR3: CASSLHREKGNQPQHF

V: TRBV6-4
D: TRBD1
J: TRBJ2-2
size: few
DNA: TGTGCCAGCAGCGTGGACAGGGACACCGGGGAGCTGTTTTTT
CDR3: CASSVDRDTGELFF

V: TRBV27
D: .
J: TRBJ2-2
size: .
DNA: TGTGCCAGCAGTTTAAATACGAACACCGGGGAGCTGTTTTTT
CDR3: CASSLNTNTGELFF

V: TRBV7-9
D: .
J: TRBJ2-3
size: few
DNA: TGTGCCAGCAGCGAGGACTCCGATACGCAGTATTTT
CDR3: CASSEDSDTQYF

V: TRBV4-3
D: .
J: TRBJ1-1
size: many
DNA: TGCGCCAGCAGCCGAAATCAGGCCACTGAAGCTTTCTTT
CDR3: CASSRNQATEAFF

V: TRBV4-3
D: TRBD1
J: TRBJ1-5
size: few
DNA: TGCGCCAGCAGCCAAGAACAGGGGAAGAATCAGCCCCAGCATTTT
CDR3: CASSQEQGKNQPQHF

V: TRBV4-3
D: .
J: TRBJ1-6
size: many
DNA: TGCGCCAGCAGCCAAGAGGGACATAGTAATTCACCCCTCCACTTT
CDR3: CASSQEGHSNSPLHF

V: TRBV11-2
D: .
J: TRBJ1-1
size: few
DNA: TGTGCCAGCAGCTTAGATTCAGGGCGGACTGAAGCTTTCTTT
CDR3: CASSLDSGRTEAFF

V: TRBV5-4
D: .
J: TRBJ2-5
size: many
DNA: TGTGCCAGCAGCTTGTCTGAGACCCAGTACTTC
CDR3: CASSLSETQYF